This T cell receptor (beta chain) was sequenced in a study of radiation and T cells in renal cell carcinoma. The wider study: Nephrectomy followed 15 Gy stereotactic body radiation by 4 weeks.

With regard to this clone: Its antigen remains unidentified.

Study-wide results and limits: In blood, top tumor clones expanded by 2 weeks, shrinking by 4. Pretreatment tumor biopsies were lacking, so baseline clonotypes are unknown.

The V gene's germline CDR1 is GTSNPN and CDR2 SVGIG (reference sequence). The CDR3 covers 12 residues. Trimming removed 4 bases from V and 8 bases from J, with 12 bases in between. As to time point: blood 2 weeks post-SBRT. The treatment is: 15 Gy SBRT to primary tumor, nephrectomy 4 weeks later. Some clones are missing from TCRdb's copy, which holds only in-frame ones; the method was immunoSEQ multiplex PCR. The data hold about 130,000 clones, with around 82% observed a single time. The chain combines TRBV30 with TRBJ2-1, with D possibly being TRBD1 or TRBD2 (6 bases each). The source of this sequence is a man over 45 with renal cell carcinoma. The specimen was blood, collected from a patient whose treatment included radiotherapy and nephrectomy. The CDR3 region is CAWTTGGHEQFF. The CDR3 DNA reads as TGTGCCTGGACGACCGGGGGCCATGAGCAGTTCTTC.